These T cell receptor beta chains were read from a single sample in a study of cytomegalovirus exposure and HLA in healthy donors. Repertoires were generated with immunoSEQ multiplex PCR, while TCRdb's copy carries only in-frame clones and drops some. The sample yields about 170,000 clones, about 76% seen once. Sequencing input: PBMCs. These receptors originate from a female donor in good health and CMV-seronegative. CDR3s include the opening cysteine and the closing phenylalanine or tryptophan. The order of the fields is CDR3 length, V gene, CDR3 protein.

>16|TRBV4-1
CASSQPDRNMNTEAFF
>15|TRBV5-1
CASRGGESSYNEQFF
>14|TRBV5-1
CASSWGQITDTQYF
>15|TRBV9
CASSVAPGSNQPQHF
>14|TRBV6-5
CASSGKGRQGTQYF
>13|TRBV7-9
CASSSSLNTEAFF
>16|TRBV14
CASSLRTPGVSDTQYF
>12|TRBV7-3
CASSLPGGPLHF
>14|TRBV18
CASSNSGASNEQFF
>13|TRBV5-1
CASSLQGSGELFF
>15|TRBV6-5
CASSYSWRAGTEAFF
>13|TRBV7-3
CASSPGQGLGAFF
>15|TRBV5-1
CASSLTASGANVLTF
>15|TRBV2
CASSVRTGSGQPQHF
>15|TRBV12-5
CASGLVSNPGETQYF
>15|TRBV5-6
CASSLLSGGPGEQYF
>16|TRBV2
CASSDGQGFSGNTIYF
>11|TRBV20-1
CSVNSNTEAFF
>14|TRBV25-1
CASSEYRDNQPQHF
>15|TRBV14
CASSQVGTGEGGYTF
>14|TRBV6-5
CASSPGTGLDGYTF
>14|TRBV5-1
CASSPGQGVGIQYF
>16|TRBV18
CASSDRGSIAKNIQYF
>15|TRBV5-1
CASSLMQGPNQPQHF
>14|TRBV10-3
CAIANNWDFDGYTF
>15|TRBV7-3
CASSLAGAGTDTQYF
>16|TRBV9
CASSVGEGGANYGYTF
>11|TRBV6-5
CASKRGLEQFF
>19|TRBV4-1
CASSTEWGQGLASSYEQYF
>17|TRBV7-9
CASSLDLAGPRGETQYF
>16|TRBV10-3
CAISESAGDSTDTQYF
>16|TRBV27
CASSPGRGRGPDTQYF
>11|TRBV29-1
CSAGTPYEQYF
>16|TRBV4-1
CASSQRGEGRNQPQHF
>16|TRBV4-2
CASSQRWDYSFHEQYF
>15|TRBV28
CASRASGGAYYEQYF
>11|TRBV5-1
CASSLAYEQFF
>14|TRBV6-6
CASSYGGAGNTIYF
>17|TRBV11-2
CASSLLGAAVSYNEQFF
>15|TRBV14
CASSPLGAGWETQYF
>16|TRBV18
CASSPKTGGDVDGYTF
>15|TRBV6-4
CASRTGTESTDTQYF
>15|TRBV27
CASSFDERGTDTQYF
>17|TRBV5-1
CASSLRLAGESSYEQYF
>16|TRBV21-1
CASSSEDGGFNYGYTF
>15|TRBV1
CTSSPSTSGEETQYF
>15|TRBV11-2
CASSLAGYPYNEQFF
>13|TRBV9
CASSVGATDTQYF
>14|TRBV9
CASRGLAGGDEQFF
>15|TRBV2
CASTRSTRGSYEQYF
>16|TRBV10-3
CAIRRGQGLDAYEQYF
>16|TRBV5-1
CASSHTLGGLTDTQYF
>15|TRBV12-5
CANTDRDSRESEQYF
>18|TRBV7-8
CASSSPRERGRTTGELFF
>13|TRBV10-3
CAIKKRTNYGYTF
>18|TRBV10-2
CASSESSRQGDSNQPQHF